What follows describes a single T cell receptor (beta chain). These data originate in a study of blood T cell repertoires in COVID-19. Across the study: Some COVID-19 samples were acute and others convalescent; all came from the United States, Italy and Spain. In each case, the material was cDNA or gDNA derived from T cells, B-cell-depleted T cells, or PBMCs.

The Seattle patients joined while their infection was active and were tracked longitudinally afterward. In the original workflow: Amplifying reference gene primers gave estimates of nucleated cell counts. Method: immunoSEQ multiplex PCR; TCRdb's copy keeps in-frame clones and lacks some. The V and J calls and the clone size are those of that table, but D and trimming were determined from the DNA. The repertoire holds some 220,000 clones, 65% to 90% seen once, with 5.1% in the top ten. The CDR3 length is 17 residues. Germline CDR1 reads MNHEY; CDR2 reads SVGEGT. V shed 2 bases and J 4 bases; nucleotides not matched to a gene: 12.

The specimen was peripheral blood. The receptor comes from a man aged 50 or older with COVID-19, enrolled during active disease. The chain recombines TRBV6-2 or TRBV6-3 with TRBJ2-7; TRBD2 matches 9 bases. DNA for the CDR3: TGTGCCAGCAGTTACCGGCGGCTAGCGGGGAGAAAGTACGAGCAGTACTTC. Translating it yields CASSYRRLAGRKYEQYF.